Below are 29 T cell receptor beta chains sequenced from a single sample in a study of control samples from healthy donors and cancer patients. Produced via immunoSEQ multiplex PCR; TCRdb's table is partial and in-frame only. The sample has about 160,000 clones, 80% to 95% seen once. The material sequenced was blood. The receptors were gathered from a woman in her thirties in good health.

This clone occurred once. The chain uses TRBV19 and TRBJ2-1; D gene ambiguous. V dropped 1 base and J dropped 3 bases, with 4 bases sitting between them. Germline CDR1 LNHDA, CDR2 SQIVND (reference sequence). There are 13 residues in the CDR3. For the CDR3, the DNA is TGTGCCAGTAGTATAGTTCACTACAATGAGCAGTTCTTC. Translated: CASSIVHYNEQFF.

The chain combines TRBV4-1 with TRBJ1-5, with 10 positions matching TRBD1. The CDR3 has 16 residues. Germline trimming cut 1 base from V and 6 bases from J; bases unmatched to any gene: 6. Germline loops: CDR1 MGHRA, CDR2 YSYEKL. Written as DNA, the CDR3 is TGCGCCAGCAGCCAAGTGGCGACAGGGGGCGGTCAGCCCCAGCATTTT. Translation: CASSQVATGGGQPQHF.

The CDR3 nucleotides read TGCGCCAGCAGCGTCTATAGTGAGCAGTTCTTC. Amino acids: CASSVYSEQFF. This sequence joins TRBV5-1 and TRBJ2-1, with D unresolved. Germline V gene sequence: CDR1 SGHRS, CDR2 YFSETQ. The V end lost 4 bases, the J end lost 9 bases, and 8 bases lay between the germline ends. The length of the CDR3 is 11 residues.

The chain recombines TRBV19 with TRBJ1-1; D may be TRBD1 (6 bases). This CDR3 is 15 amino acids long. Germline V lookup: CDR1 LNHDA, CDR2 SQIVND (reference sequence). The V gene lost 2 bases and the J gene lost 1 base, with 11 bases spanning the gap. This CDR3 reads CASSIKAGANTEAFF. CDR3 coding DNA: TGTGCCAGTAGTATAAAAGCAGGGGCGAACACTGAAGCTTTCTTT.

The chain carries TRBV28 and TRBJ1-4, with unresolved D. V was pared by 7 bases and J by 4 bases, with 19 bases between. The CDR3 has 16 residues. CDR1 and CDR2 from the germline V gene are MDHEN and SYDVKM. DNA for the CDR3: TGTGCCAGCACCACCAGCGAGGGAGTACGTAATGAAAAACTGTTTTTT. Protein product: CASTTSEGVRNEKLFF.

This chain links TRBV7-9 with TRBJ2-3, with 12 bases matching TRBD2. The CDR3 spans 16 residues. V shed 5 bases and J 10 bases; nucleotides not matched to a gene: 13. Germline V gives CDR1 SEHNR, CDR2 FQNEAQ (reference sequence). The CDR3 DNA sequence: TGTGCCAGCAGCGATTCTAGCGGGAGGGCCGGAATTCCGCAGTATTTT. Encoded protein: CASSDSSGRAGIPQYF.

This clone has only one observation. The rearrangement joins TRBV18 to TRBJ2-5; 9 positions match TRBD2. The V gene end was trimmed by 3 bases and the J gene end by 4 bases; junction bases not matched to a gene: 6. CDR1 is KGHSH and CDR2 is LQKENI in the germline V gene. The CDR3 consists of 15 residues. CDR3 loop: CASSPPAGGSETQYF. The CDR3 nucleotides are TGTGCCAGCTCACCCCCGGCGGGAGGGTCAGAGACCCAGTACTTC. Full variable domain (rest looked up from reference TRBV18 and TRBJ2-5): NAGVMQNPRHLVRRRGQEARLRCSPMKGHSHVYWYRQLPEEGLKFMVYLQKENIIDESGMPKERFSAEFPKEGPSILRIQQVVRGDSAAYFCASSPPAGGSETQYFGPGTRLLVL.

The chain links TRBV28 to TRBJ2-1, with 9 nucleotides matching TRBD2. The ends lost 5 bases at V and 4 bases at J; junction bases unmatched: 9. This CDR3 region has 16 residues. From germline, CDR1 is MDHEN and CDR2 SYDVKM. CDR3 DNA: TGTGCCAGCAGTCCCATTACTAGCGGGCTATACAATGAGCAGTTCTTC. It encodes CASSPITSGLYNEQFF.

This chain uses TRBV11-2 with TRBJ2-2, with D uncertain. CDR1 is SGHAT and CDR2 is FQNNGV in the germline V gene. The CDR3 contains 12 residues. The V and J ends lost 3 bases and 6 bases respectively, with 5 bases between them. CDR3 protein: CASSFSPGELFF. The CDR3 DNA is TGTGCCAGCAGCTTTTCACCCGGGGAGCTGTTTTTT.

CDR3 bases: TGTGCCACCAGCAGAGAGCTGGACGGGACAGACCTCTTAAATAATTCACCCCTCCACTTT. As protein: CATSRELDGTDLLNNSPLHF. The chain couples TRBV15 to TRBJ1-6; 7 nucleotides align to TRBD1. The CDR3 is 20 amino acids. Germline V gene lookup returns CDR1 LNHNV and CDR2 YYDKDF (reference sequence). Trimming at V came to 0 bases and at J to 5 bases, leaving 16 bases not matched to a gene.

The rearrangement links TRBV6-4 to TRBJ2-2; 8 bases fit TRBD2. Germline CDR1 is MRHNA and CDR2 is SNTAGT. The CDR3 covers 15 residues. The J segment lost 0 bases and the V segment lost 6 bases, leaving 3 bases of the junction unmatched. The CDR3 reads CASSATSANTGELFF. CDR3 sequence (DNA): TGTGCCAGCAGCGCGACTAGCGCGAACACCGGGGAGCTGTTTTTT.

CDR3 sequence (DNA): TGCGCCAGCAGCCAAGGTCCCGGGACGTATGGAAACACCATATATTTT. It codes for CASSQGPGTYGNTIYF. The chain combines TRBV4-1 with TRBJ1-3; the D gene is possibly TRBD1 (5 bases). The CDR3 runs 16 residues. Deletions cut 1 base from V and 3 bases from J, with 13 bases between. The V gene's germline CDR1 is MGHRA and CDR2 YSYEKL.

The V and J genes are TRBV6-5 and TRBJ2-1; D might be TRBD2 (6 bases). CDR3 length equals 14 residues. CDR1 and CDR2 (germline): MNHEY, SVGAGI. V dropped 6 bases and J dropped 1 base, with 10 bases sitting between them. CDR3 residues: CASSNGGSYNEQFF. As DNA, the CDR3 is TGTGCCAGCAGCAATGGGGGGTCCTACAATGAGCAGTTCTTC.

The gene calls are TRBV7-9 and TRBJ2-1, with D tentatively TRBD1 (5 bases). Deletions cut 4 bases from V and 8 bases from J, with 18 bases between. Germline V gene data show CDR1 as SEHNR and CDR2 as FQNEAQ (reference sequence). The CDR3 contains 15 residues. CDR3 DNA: TGTGCCAGCAGCTCCAGGGTTCTCCGGCAATATGAGCAGTTCTTC. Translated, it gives CASSSRVLRQYEQFF.

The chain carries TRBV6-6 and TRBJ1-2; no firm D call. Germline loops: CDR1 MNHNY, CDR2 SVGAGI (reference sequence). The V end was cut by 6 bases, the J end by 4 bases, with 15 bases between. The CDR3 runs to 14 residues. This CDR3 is CASRGFTILYGYTF. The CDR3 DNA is TGTGCCAGCAGGGGTTTTACGATCCTCTATGGCTACACCTTC.

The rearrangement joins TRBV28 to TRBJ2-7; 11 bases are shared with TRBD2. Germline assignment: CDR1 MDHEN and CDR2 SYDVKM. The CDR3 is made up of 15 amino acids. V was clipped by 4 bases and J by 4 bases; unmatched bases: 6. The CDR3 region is CASSWIAGGHYEQYF. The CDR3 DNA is TGTGCCAGCAGTTGGATAGCGGGAGGGCATTACGAGCAGTACTTC.

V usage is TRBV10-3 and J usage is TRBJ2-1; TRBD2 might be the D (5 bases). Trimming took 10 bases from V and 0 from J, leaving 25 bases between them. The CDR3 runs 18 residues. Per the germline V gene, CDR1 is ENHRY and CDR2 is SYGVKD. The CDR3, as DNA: TGTGCCACCAAGGTTTGGGAGCGCGCCCACAGCTCCTACAATGAGCAGTTCTTC. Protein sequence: CATKVWERAHSSYNEQFF.

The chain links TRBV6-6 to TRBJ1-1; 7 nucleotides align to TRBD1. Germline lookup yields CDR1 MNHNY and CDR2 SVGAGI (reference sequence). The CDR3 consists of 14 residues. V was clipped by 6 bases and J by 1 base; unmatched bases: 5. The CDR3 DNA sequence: TGTGCCAGCAGGACGACAGGGAGGAACACTGAAGCTTTCTTT. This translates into CASRTTGRNTEAFF.

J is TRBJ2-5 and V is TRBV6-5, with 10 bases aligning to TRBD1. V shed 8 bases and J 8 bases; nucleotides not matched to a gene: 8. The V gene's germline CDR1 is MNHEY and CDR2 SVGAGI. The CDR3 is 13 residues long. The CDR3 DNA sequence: TGTGCCAGCCTGCCGGGACAGGGGTTAACCCAGTACTTC. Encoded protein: CASLPGQGLTQYF.

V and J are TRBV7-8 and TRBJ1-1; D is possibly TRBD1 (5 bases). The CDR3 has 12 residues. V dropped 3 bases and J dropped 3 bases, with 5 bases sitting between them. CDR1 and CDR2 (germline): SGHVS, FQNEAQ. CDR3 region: CASSFRDTEAFF. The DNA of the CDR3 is TGTGCCAGCAGCTTCAGGGACACTGAAGCTTTCTTT.

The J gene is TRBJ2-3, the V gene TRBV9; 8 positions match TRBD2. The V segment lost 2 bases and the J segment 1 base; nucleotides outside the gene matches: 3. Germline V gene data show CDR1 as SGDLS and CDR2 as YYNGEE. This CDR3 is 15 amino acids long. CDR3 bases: TGTGCCAGCAGCGTGAGCGGGAGAGGCACAGATACGCAGTATTTT. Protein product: CASSVSGRGTDTQYF.

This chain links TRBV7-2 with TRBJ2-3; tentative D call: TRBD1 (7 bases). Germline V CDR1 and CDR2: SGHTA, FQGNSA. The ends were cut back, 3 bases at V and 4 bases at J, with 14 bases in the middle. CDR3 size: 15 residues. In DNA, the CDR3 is TGTGCCAGCAGCTTCAGACAGGGAGGTCCAGATACGCAGTATTTT. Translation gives CASSFRQGGPDTQYF.

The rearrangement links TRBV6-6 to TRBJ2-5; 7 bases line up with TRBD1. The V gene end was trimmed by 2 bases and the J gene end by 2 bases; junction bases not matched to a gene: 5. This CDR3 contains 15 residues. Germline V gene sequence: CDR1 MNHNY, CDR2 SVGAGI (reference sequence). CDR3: CASSYLDRVQETQYF. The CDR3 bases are TGTGCCAGCAGTTACCTTGACAGGGTGCAAGAGACCCAGTACTTC.

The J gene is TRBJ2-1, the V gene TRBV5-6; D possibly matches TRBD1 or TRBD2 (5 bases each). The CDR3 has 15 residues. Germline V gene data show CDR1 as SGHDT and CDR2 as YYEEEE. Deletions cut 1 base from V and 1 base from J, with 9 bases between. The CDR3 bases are TGTGCCAGCAGCTTGTCGGGGCTTTCCTACAATGAGCAGTTCTTC. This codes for CASSLSGLSYNEQFF.

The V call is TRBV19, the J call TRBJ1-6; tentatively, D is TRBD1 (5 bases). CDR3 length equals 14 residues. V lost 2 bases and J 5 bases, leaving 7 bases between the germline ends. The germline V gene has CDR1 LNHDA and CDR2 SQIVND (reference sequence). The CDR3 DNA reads TGTGCCAGTAGTATATCGGGGGATAATTCACCCCTCCACTTT. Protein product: CASSISGDNSPLHF.

The CDR3 sequence: CASTRGLAGTGELFF. The CDR3 DNA is TGTGCCAGCACCCGGGGACTAGCGGGAACCGGGGAGCTGTTTTTT. V and J are TRBV6-5 and TRBJ2-2; 13 nucleotides match TRBD2. V lost 7 bases and J lost 5; bases outside the gene matches: 4. Germline CDR1 and CDR2: MNHEY and SVGAGI. The CDR3 has 15 residues.

The CDR3 DNA reads as TGCAGCGTTGAGGGGAACGCGGAGAACACTGAAGCTTTCTTT. It specifies CSVEGNAENTEAFF. V is TRBV29-1 and J is TRBJ1-1; D uncertain. The CDR3 extends over 14 amino acids. Trimming took 3 bases from V and 1 from J, leaving 12 bases between them. Germline V gene lookup returns CDR1 SQVTM and CDR2 ANQGSEA.

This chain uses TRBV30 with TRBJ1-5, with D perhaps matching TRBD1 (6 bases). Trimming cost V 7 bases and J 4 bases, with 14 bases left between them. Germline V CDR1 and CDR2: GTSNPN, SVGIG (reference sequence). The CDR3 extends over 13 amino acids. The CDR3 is CAFIRQVNQPQHF. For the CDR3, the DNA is TGTGCCTTCATCCGACAGGTGAATCAGCCCCAGCATTTT.

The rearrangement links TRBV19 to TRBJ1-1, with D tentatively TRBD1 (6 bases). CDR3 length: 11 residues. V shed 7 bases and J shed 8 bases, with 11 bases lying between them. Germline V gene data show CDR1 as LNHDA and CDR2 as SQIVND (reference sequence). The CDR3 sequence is CASIDRTEAFF. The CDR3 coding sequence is TGTGCCAGTATCGACAGGACCGAAGCTTTCTTT.